These T cell receptor beta chains were read from a single sample in a study of CD8+ T cells in alopecia areata. Produced via immunoSEQ multiplex PCR; TCRdb's table is partial and in-frame only. The sample has more than 200,000 clones, 67% seen once. This material consisted of CD4+ T cells sorted from blood, taken at week 0. The receptor set was obtained from a human donor with alopecia areata. CDR3s include the opening cysteine and the closing phenylalanine or tryptophan. The D gene is left open where the match is weak. A row's size may be missing; if present it is once, few, many or a size class.

j_gene | d_gene | v_gene | abundance | CDR3nt | CDR3aa
TRBJ2-6 | NA | TRBV6-5 | NA | TGTGCCAGCAGTTACTCGGTCCGCGGCGTCCTGACTTTC | CASSYSVRGVLTF
TRBJ1-6 | NA | TRBV6-4 | NA | TGTGCCCCCATGAGAGTGAATTCACCCCTCCACTTT | CAPMRVNSPLHF
TRBJ2-7 | NA | TRBV18 | NA | TGTGCCAGCTCACCGGGGCAATCCTACGAGCAGTACTTC | CASSPGQSYEQYF
TRBJ1-6 | NA | TRBV6-5 | NA | TGTGCCAGCAGAGGGGACATCTCCTATAATTCACCCCTCCACTTT | CASRGDISYNSPLHF
TRBJ1-5 | NA | TRBV5-6 | NA | TGTGCCAGCAGCTTGGGGAATCAGCCCCAGCATTTT | CASSLGNQPQHF
TRBJ2-3 | NA | TRBV29-1 | few | TGCAGCGTTCGAGGCAGCACAGATACGCAGTATTTT | CSVRGSTDTQYF
TRBJ2-7 | NA | TRBV7-9 | few | TGTGCCAGCAGTTGGGGACAAACCTACGAGCAGTACTTC | CASSWGQTYEQYF
TRBJ2-5 | NA | TRBV7-9 | few | TGTGCCAGCAGCCCCCGTTTGGGGACGGGGAACCAAGAGACCCAGTACTTC | CASSPRLGTGNQETQYF
TRBJ2-1 | TRBD2 | TRBV29-1 | NA | TGCAGCGTCCGGGGGGGCGAAAGGACCTACAATGAGCAGTTCTTC | CSVRGGERTYNEQFF
TRBJ1-2 | NA | TRBV11-2 | NA | TGTGCCAGCAGCTTAGACCTTAATAACTATGGCTACACCTTC | CASSLDLNNYGYTF
TRBJ2-1 | TRBD2 | TRBV11-2 | NA | TGTGCCAGCAGCCCACCGGGACTAGCGGGGGTAAATGAGCAGTTCTTC | CASSPPGLAGVNEQFF
TRBJ1-6 | NA | TRBV30 | NA | TGTGCCTGGAGTGTATCATATAAAGCGGATTCACCCCTCCACTTT | CAWSVSYKADSPLHF
TRBJ1-4 | NA | TRBV10-2 | NA | TGCGCCAGCAGTGAGCTCGAGGGAAAACTGTTTTTT | CASSELEGKLFF
TRBJ2-5 | TRBD1 | TRBV27 | NA | TGTGCCAGCTGCGCCGGGACAGGGGTCCGAGAGACCCAGTACTTC | CASCAGTGVRETQYF
TRBJ1-5 | TRBD1 | TRBV27 | NA | TGTGCCAGCAGTCCCCAGGGGGGAGCTAGCAATCAGCCCCAGCATTTT | CASSPQGGASNQPQHF
TRBJ2-7 | NA | TRBV4-3 | NA | TGCGCCAGCAGCCAAGATCGTAGCCAGGGGACCTACGAGCAGTACTTC | CASSQDRSQGTYEQYF
TRBJ1-1 | NA | TRBV29-1 | few | TGCAGCTTCCGGACAGTGAACACTGAAGCTTTCTTT | CSFRTVNTEAFF
TRBJ2-7 | NA | TRBV27 | NA | TGTGCCAGCAGTCGCGACAGACGATACTACGAGCAGTACTTC | CASSRDRRYYEQYF
TRBJ2-1 | NA | TRBV4-3 | NA | TGCGCCAGCAGCCAAGATGTTTCGGGACACCGCGTTTATGGAGATGAGCAGTTCTTC | CASSQDVSGHRVYGDEQFF
TRBJ2-2 | NA | TRBV30 | NA | TGTGCCTGGGGTAGCGGACCGAACACCGGGGAGCTGTTTTTT | CAWGSGPNTGELFF
TRBJ1-4 | NA | TRBV29-1 | once | TGCAGCGTTGAGGGCGGTTACGATGAAAAACTGTTTTTT | CSVEGGYDEKLFF
TRBJ2-5 | NA | TRBV5-1 | once | TGCGCCAGCAGCTTGGGAGGGGCCGAAGAGACCCAGTACTTC | CASSLGGAEETQYF
TRBJ2-7 | NA | TRBV5-6 | NA | TGTGCCAGCAGCTTGGATGGCAGCTACGAGCAGTACTTC | CASSLDGSYEQYF
TRBJ2-3 | TRBD2 | TRBV12-5 | NA | TGTGCTAGTGGTTTGAAACTAGCGGGGGTTAGCACAGATACGCAGTATTTT | CASGLKLAGVSTDTQYF
TRBJ2-1 | TRBD2 | TRBV6-6 | few | TGTGCCAGCAGTTACTCCCTAGCGGGGGGGCAAGATGAGCAGTTCTTC | CASSYSLAGGQDEQFF
TRBJ2-1 | NA | TRBV5-1 | once | TGCGCCAGCAGCGGAGGGCCCTCCTACAATGAGCAGTTCTTC | CASSGGPSYNEQFF
TRBJ1-1 | NA | TRBV7-9 | once | TGTGCCAGCAGCTTAGGGGCGAACACTGAAGCTTTCTTT | CASSLGANTEAFF
TRBJ2-5 | TRBD2 | TRBV7-2 | NA | TGTGCCAGCAGCTTAGCTAGCGGGGGGGCCTGGGAGACCCAGTACTTC | CASSLASGGAWETQYF
TRBJ2-5 | NA | TRBV2 | NA | TGTGCCAGCAGTGGGGTAACAGGCCAAGAGACCCAGTACTTC | CASSGVTGQETQYF
TRBJ2-5 | NA | TRBV29-1 | NA | TGCAGCGTTGGTGACTTACAAGAGACCCAGTACTTC | CSVGDLQETQYF
TRBJ2-5 | NA | TRBV30 | once | TGTGCCTGGAGTGTACAGTACGAGACCCAGTACTTC | CAWSVQYETQYF
TRBJ2-3 | NA | TRBV29-1 | NA | TGCAGCGTCGCCCGGGGCCGCACAGATACGCAGTATTTT | CSVARGRTDTQYF
TRBJ2-5 | NA | TRBV6-5 | NA | TGTGCCAGCAGGTCCCCGGGTCCCGGTGGGACCCAGTACTTC | CASRSPGPGGTQYF
TRBJ2-5 | NA | TRBV5-6 | NA | TGTGCCAGCAGCTTGGGGCAGGGTTCCCGAAAAATGGAGACCCAGTACTTC | CASSLGQGSRKMETQYF
TRBJ1-1 | NA | TRBV5-1 | few | TGCGCCAGCAGCCCAAGACAGAACACTGAAGCTTTCTTT | CASSPRQNTEAFF
TRBJ2-7 | TRBD2 | TRBV30 | NA | TGTGCCGGGGAGCCGAAGGGACTAGCTTCCAACGAGCAGTACTTC | CAGEPKGLASNEQYF
TRBJ2-3 | NA | TRBV20-1 | NA | TGCACCCTCAAGAGGGCAGATACGCAGTATTTT | CTLKRADTQYF
TRBJ1-4 | NA | TRBV9 | NA | TGTGCCAGCAGCCCCGCGGGGGGGTTTGGAAAACTGTTTTTT | CASSPAGGFGKLFF
TRBJ2-7 | TRBD2 | TRBV7-9 | NA | TGTGCCAGCACTCCCGGTCGGGGGGACTACGAGCAGTACTTC | CASTPGRGDYEQYF
TRBJ2-5 | NA | TRBV30 | NA | TGTGCCTGGAGTCCGAATTTGGAGACCCAGTACTTC | CAWSPNLETQYF
TRBJ2-3 | TRBD1 | TRBV4-1 | NA | TGCGCCAGCAGCGGCCGGACAGGACAAACCTTCAGTATCACAGATACGCAGTATTTT | CASSGRTGQTFSITDTQYF
TRBJ2-5 | NA | TRBV29-1 | few | TGCAGCGTTGAGAGGACGGGTGGGGAGACCCAGTACTTC | CSVERTGGETQYF
TRBJ2-7 | NA | TRBV9 | NA | TGTGCCAGCAGCGTAGTCAGCAACTCCTACGAGCAGTACTTC | CASSVVSNSYEQYF
TRBJ1-5 | NA | TRBV5-5 | few | TGTGCCAGCAGCTTGATGGTCCCTAATCAGCCCCAGCATTTT | CASSLMVPNQPQHF
TRBJ1-1 | NA | TRBV7-8 | NA | TGTGCCAGCAGCTTAGTTGTTGGGAACACTGAAGCTTTCTTT | CASSLVVGNTEAFF
TRBJ1-2 | NA | TRBV29-1 | NA | TGCAGCGTTGAGGGGACATTTAACCGAGGCTACACCTTC | CSVEGTFNRGYTF
TRBJ2-5 | NA | TRBV6-5 | once | TGTGCCAGCAGCCGGGGACTCCCCGTACAGACCCAGTACTTC | CASSRGLPVQTQYF
TRBJ2-3 | NA | TRBV27 | once | TGTGCCAGCAGGACCGGCGTAAGCACAGATACGCAGTATTTT | CASRTGVSTDTQYF
TRBJ2-1 | NA | TRBV29-1 | once | TGCAGCGTGGCGGGCAGGGAGAGGTACAATGAGCAGTTCTTC | CSVAGRERYNEQFF
TRBJ1-2 | TRBD1 | TRBV5-1 | NA | TGCGCCAGCAGCCGGTTGGTTCACGAGAGACAGGGCGACTATGGCTACACCTTC | CASSRLVHERQGDYGYTF
TRBJ2-5 | TRBD2 | TRBV5-4 | NA | TGTGCCAGCAGCTCCTCAGGACTAGCGCCTCAAGAGACCCAGTACTTC | CASSSSGLAPQETQYF
TRBJ2-1 | TRBD2 | TRBV5-1 | NA | TGCGCCAGCAGGGTAGCGGGGGGGCCGGGTCACCATGAGCAGTTCTTC | CASRVAGGPGHHEQFF
TRBJ1-5 | NA | TRBV20-1 | few | TGCAGTGCCGATGGAGGGGGACCCCAGCATTTT | CSADGGGPQHF
TRBJ1-2 | TRBD1 | TRBV19 | NA | TGTGCCAGTGTCCGGGACAGAGACAACTATGGCTACACCTTC | CASVRDRDNYGYTF
TRBJ2-3 | NA | TRBV5-1 | NA | TGCGCCAGCAGCTTGGCCTTTGATACGCAGTATTTT | CASSLAFDTQYF
TRBJ2-3 | NA | TRBV4-3 | NA | TGCGCCAGCAGCCAAGATCGAAGGACAGATACGCAGTATTTT | CASSQDRRTDTQYF
TRBJ2-2 | NA | TRBV29-1 | few | TGCAGCGTTGTTAGCGAGAACACCGGGGAGCTGTTTTTT | CSVVSENTGELFF